This TCR beta chain was retrieved from a study of T-cell memory formation after mild COVID-19. Findings and limits, study-wide: Nothing confirmed that second-wave clones peaking on day 37 were specific for SARS-CoV-2. Contracting CD8+ clones were enriched in EMRA, CD4+ mainly in CM and EM.

Sample barcodes and UMIs were carried by the TCR alpha and TCR beta cDNA libraries that 5'RACE generated with constant-segment primers. In TCRdb, the 5' RACE reads were re-called with MiXCR into one record per CDR3 protein. The top ten hold under 15% of the sample, which has a few hundred thousand distinct CDR3 sequences, around 20% seen once. Details on this clonotype: Its target is not known.

Trimming stripped 0 bases from V and 4 bases from J, with 10 bases between. Germline V gene sequence: CDR1 SGHRS, CDR2 YFSETQ. This CDR3 spans 14 amino acids. Sequencing input: PBMCs or a T cell subset sorted from them (not recorded which). The chain links TRBV5-1 to TRBJ1-2; possibly TRBD1 for D (5 bases). The source is an adult woman who had mild COVID-19 (a few samples of this study predate the infection). Cell type and time point are not known. The CDR3 bases are TGCGCCAGCAGCTTGGAAGGGGCTCTCTATGGCTACACCTTC. Encoded protein: CASSLEGALYGYTF.